This TCR beta chain was documented in a study of post-analysis software for immune sequencing data. Study in general: Progressive-relapsing, secondary progressive and relapsing-remitting multiple sclerosis were among the disease courses included. Study-level points and caveats: Controls showed significantly higher normalized Chao1 diversity than did multiple sclerosis patients. Relative to controls, patients had about 5 TRBV segments at higher frequency, with TRBV5-6, TRBV5-1 and TRBV20-1 among these.

Incorporated into the TCR beta cDNA libraries were unique molecular identifiers, which served to reduce PCR and sequencing biases. Using its own MiXCR run on the PCR reads, TCRdb lists one record per CDR3 protein. Here the sample spans 740,000 or so distinct CDR3 sequences, approximately 57% being singletons. In germline, CDR1 is SEHNR, CDR2 FQNEAQ (reference sequence). CDR3 length: 14 amino acids. On this clonotype itself: No antigen is known for it. The junction differs from germline at one of its ends, possibly a read error.

Sequencing input: blood. This TCR was recovered from a girl between 5 and 17 years old with multiple sclerosis. This chain connects TRBV7-9 to TRBJ2-5; D is undetermined. The CDR3 loop is CASSPRVGKETQNF. CDR3 nucleotide sequence: TGTGCCAGCAGCCCCCGCGTGGGTAAAGAGACCCAGAACTTC. Based on the CDR3 plus reference TRBV7-9 and TRBJ2-5, the full variable domain is DTGVSQNPRHKITKRGQNVTFRCDPISEHNRLYWYRQTLGQGPEFLTYFQNEAQLEKSRLLSDRFSAERPKGSFSTLEIQRTEQGDSAMYLCASSPRVGKETQNFGPGTRLLVL.